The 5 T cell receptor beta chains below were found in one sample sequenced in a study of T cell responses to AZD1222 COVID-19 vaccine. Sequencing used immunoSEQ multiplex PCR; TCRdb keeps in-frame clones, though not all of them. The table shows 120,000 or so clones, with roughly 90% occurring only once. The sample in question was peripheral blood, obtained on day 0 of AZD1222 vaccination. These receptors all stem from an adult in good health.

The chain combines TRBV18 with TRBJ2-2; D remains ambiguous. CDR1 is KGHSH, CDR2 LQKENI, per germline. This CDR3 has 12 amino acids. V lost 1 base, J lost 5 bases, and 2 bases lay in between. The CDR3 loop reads CASSPQTGELFF. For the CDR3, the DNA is TGTGCCAGCTCACCACAAACCGGGGAGCTGTTTTTT.

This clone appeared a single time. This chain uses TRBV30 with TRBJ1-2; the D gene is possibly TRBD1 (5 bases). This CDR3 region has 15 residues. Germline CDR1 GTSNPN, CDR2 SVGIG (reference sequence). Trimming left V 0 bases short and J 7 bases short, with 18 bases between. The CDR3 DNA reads TGTGCCTGGAGTGTAAGCCTGGACATAGAGGGTGGCTACACCTTC. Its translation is CAWSVSLDIEGGYTF.

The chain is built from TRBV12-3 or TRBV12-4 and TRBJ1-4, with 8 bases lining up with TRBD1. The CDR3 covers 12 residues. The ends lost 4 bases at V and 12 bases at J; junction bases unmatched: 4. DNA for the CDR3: TGTGCCAGCAGTTCAATACAGGGGGAACTGTTTTTT. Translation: CASSSIQGELFF.

The CDR3 DNA sequence: TGTGCCAGTAGTATAAGCCCCCCCAGGGGAGGAGATACGCAGTATTTT. Its translation is CASSISPPRGGDTQYF. The V and J genes are TRBV19 and TRBJ2-3, with D possibly called TRBD1 or TRBD2 (6 bases each). The V end lost 2 bases, the J end lost 5 bases, and 17 bases lay between the germline ends. Germline-derived CDR1 and CDR2 are LNHDA and SQIVND (reference sequence). CDR3 length: 16 residues. Variable domain in full (rest from reference TRBV19 and TRBJ2-3): DGGITQSPKYLFRKEGQNVTLSCEQNLNHDAMYWYRQDPGQGLRLIYYSQIVNDFQKGDIAEGYSVSREKKESFPLTVTSAQKNPTAFYLCASSISPPRGGDTQYFGPGTRLTVL.

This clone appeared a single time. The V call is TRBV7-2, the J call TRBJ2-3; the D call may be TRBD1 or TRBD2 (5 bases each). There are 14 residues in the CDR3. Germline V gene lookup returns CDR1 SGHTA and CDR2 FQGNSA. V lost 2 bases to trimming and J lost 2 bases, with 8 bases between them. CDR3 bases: TGTGCCAGCAGCTTATACGGGGCCACAGATACGCAGTATTTT. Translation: CASSLYGATDTQYF.